The T cell receptor beta chain described here comes from a study of T-cell memory formation after mild COVID-19. Each CDR3 protein is one row after TCRdb ran MiXCR on the 5' RACE reads. Of 150,000 to 200,000 distinct CDR3 sequences listed, 20% to 25% are singletons. This clonotype was seen a few times. The target antigen is unknown. Points from the study as a whole: Day 15 to 85 contracting clones showed balanced CD4/CD8; day 15 to 37 expanders favored CD4+. The study detected some responding clones in pre-infection memory, suggesting cross-reactive memory joined.

Trimming removed 3 bases from V and 4 bases from J, with 10 bases in between. This CDR3 has 13 amino acids. CDR1 and CDR2 (germline): MGHRA, YSYEKL. Sequencing input: PBMCs or a T cell subset sorted from them (not recorded which). The sequence was obtained from an adult woman who had mild COVID-19 (a few samples of this study predate the infection). Cell type and time point are not known. The gene calls are TRBV4-1 and TRBJ2-7; no reliable D call. The CDR3 coding sequence is TGCGCCAGCAGCCAGGGGATTGGGTACGAGCAGTACTTC. Translating gives CASSQGIGYEQYF.